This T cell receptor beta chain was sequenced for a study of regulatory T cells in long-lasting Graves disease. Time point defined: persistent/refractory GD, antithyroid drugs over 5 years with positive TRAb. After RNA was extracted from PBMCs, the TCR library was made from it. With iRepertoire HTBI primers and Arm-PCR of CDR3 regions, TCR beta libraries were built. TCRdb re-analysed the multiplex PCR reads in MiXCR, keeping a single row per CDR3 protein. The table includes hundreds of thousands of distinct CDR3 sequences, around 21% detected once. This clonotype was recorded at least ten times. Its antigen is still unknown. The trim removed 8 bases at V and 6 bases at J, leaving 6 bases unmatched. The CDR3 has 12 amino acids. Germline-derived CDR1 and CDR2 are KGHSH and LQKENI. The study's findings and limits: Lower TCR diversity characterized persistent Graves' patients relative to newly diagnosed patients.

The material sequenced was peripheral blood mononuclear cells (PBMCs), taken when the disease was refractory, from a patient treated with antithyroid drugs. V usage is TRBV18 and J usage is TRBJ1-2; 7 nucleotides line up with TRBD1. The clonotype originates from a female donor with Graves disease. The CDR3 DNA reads TGTGCCAGCAGCCGCGACAGGGATGGCTACACCTTC. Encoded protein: CASSRDRDGYTF.